Each of the 28 T cell receptor beta chains below was sequenced from the same sample in a study of blood T cell repertoires in COVID-19. Sequencing used immunoSEQ multiplex PCR; TCRdb keeps in-frame clones, though not all of them. The table records some 75,000 clones, more than 80% of them present only once. The specimen was peripheral blood. The receptors derive from a human donor in a cohort sampled during active COVID-19.

The chain has TRBV10-2 and TRBJ1-6; the D gene is possibly TRBD1 (6 bases). CDR1 is WSHSY, CDR2 SAAADI, per germline. The CDR3 has 20 amino acids. Trimming shortened V by 3 bases and J by 10 bases, and 31 bases separated the two germline ends. The DNA of the CDR3 is TGCGCCAGCAGTGACCGCCCGGACAGCGCGGTAGGAGTTTTACGCTCACCCCTCCACTTT. It is translated as CASSDRPDSAVGVLRSPLHF.

V is TRBV29-1 and J is TRBJ2-3; TRBD1 aligns across 9 bases. CDR1 and CDR2 (germline): SQVTM, ANQGSEA. The J segment lost 0 bases and the V segment lost 4 bases, leaving 2 bases of the junction unmatched. The CDR3 loop spans 14 amino acids. The CDR3 region is CSVGGQGSTDTQYF. The CDR3, as DNA: TGCAGCGTTGGAGGACAGGGGAGCACAGATACGCAGTATTTT.

The chain uses TRBV13 and TRBJ1-1, with D possibly TRBD1 on 5 matching bases. Per germline, CDR1 PRHDT and CDR2 FYEKMQ (reference sequence). The V gene lost 4 bases and the J gene lost 5 bases, with 17 bases spanning the gap. The CDR3 loop spans 15 amino acids. The CDR3 nucleotides are TGTGCCAGCAGCTCGTATGAGGCTCGGACAACTGAAGCTTTCTTT. Translating it yields CASSSYEARTTEAFF.

V is TRBV29-1 and J is TRBJ1-2; D unresolved. From germline, CDR1 is SQVTM and CDR2 ANQGSEA. This CDR3 region has 11 residues. V gave up 7 bases and J gave up 4 bases, with 10 bases separating them. This CDR3 reads CSDGGFYGYTF. The CDR3 DNA sequence: TGCAGCGATGGAGGATTCTATGGCTACACCTTC.

The genes are TRBV5-1 and TRBJ2-7; 9 bases line up with TRBD1. The germline gives CDR1 SGHRS, CDR2 YFSETQ. The CDR3 length is 14 residues. With V trimmed by 0 bases and J by 5 bases, 3 bases remained unmatched. CDR3 coding DNA: TGCGCCAGCAGCTTGGGACAGGGGGTAAACGAGCAGTACTTC. This codes for CASSLGQGVNEQYF.

The chain joins TRBV2 to TRBJ1-2; possibly TRBD1 for D (5 bases). The germline CDR1 and CDR2 sequences are SNHLY and FYNNEI. Trimming took off 6 bases at V and 5 bases at J, with 10 bases between the two ends. This CDR3 region has 12 residues. CDR3: CASRGEAYGYTF. CDR3 bases: TGTGCCAGCAGAGGGGAGGCGTATGGCTACACCTTC.

V is TRBV19 and J is TRBJ1-3, with D possibly TRBD1 on 5 matching bases. The germline gives CDR1 LNHDA, CDR2 SQIVND (reference sequence). CDR3 length: 16 amino acids. With 5 bases removed from V and 0 bases from J, the gap between germline ends came to 14 bases. In DNA, the CDR3 is TGTGCCAGTAGTCCTCAGGGCAGCGCCTCTGGAAACACCATATATTTT. Amino acids: CASSPQGSASGNTIYF. Drawing the rest from reference TRBV19 and TRBJ1-3, the complete variable domain is DGGITQSPKYLFRKEGQNVTLSCEQNLNHDAMYWYRQDPGQGLRLIYYSQIVNDFQKGDIAEGYSVSREKKESFPLTVTSAQKNPTAFYLCASSPQGSASGNTIYFGEGSWLTVV.

The chain uses TRBV6-5 and TRBJ2-7, with 9 bases matching TRBD2. With V trimmed by 7 bases and J by 0 bases, 7 bases remained unmatched. Germline assignment: CDR1 MNHEY and CDR2 SVGAGI. The CDR3 is 15 amino acids. The CDR3 bases are TGTGCCAGCATCCCCAGCGGGGGGTCCTCCTACGAGCAGTACTTC. Translating it yields CASIPSGGSSYEQYF.

V usage is TRBV5-1 and J usage is TRBJ2-1, with 13 positions matching TRBD2. Per the germline V gene, CDR1 is SGHRS and CDR2 is YFSETQ. Trimming took 2 bases from V and 10 from J; bases not matched to a gene: 9. CDR3 length: 16 amino acids. CDR3 in DNA: TGCGCCAGCAGCTTAGACACTAGCGGGGGGGCCGGGGAGCAGTTCTTC. Translation gives CASSLDTSGGAGEQFF.

V is TRBV5-1 and J is TRBJ2-1; tentatively, D is TRBD2 (6 bases). The CDR3 has 15 residues. CDR1 SGHRS and CDR2 YFSETQ come from the germline V gene. Trimming took 3 bases from V and 2 from J, leaving 12 bases between them. CDR3 sequence: CASSSRLGTYNEQFF. The CDR3, as DNA: TGCGCCAGCAGCTCCCGACTAGGAACCTACAATGAGCAGTTCTTC.

CDR3 sequence: CATCSGTGRGLSNQPQHF. CDR3 coding DNA: TGTGCCACCTGTTCCGGGACAGGGCGTGGGTTGAGCAATCAGCCCCAGCATTTT. The V gene is TRBV19, the J gene TRBJ1-5; TRBD1 aligns across 9 bases. J lost 1 base, V lost 10 bases, and 17 bases had no gene match. The CDR3 has 18 amino acids. Germline V CDR1 and CDR2: LNHDA, SQIVND (reference sequence).

V and J are TRBV11-2 and TRBJ2-7, with D maybe TRBD1 (6 bases). The CDR3 consists of 14 residues. Germline V CDR1 and CDR2: SGHAT, FQNNGV. Trimming pared 4 bases from V and 7 bases from J, leaving 17 bases between. The CDR3 DNA is TGTGCCAGCAGCTCCTTACAGGGATCAGGAGAGCAGTACTTC. Its protein product is CASSSLQGSGEQYF.

The V and J genes are TRBV5-1 and TRBJ2-2, with D possibly being TRBD1 (5 bases). V was trimmed by 4 bases and J by 0 bases, leaving 13 bases between them. CDR1 is SGHRS, CDR2 YFSETQ, per germline. This CDR3 has 16 amino acids. This CDR3 is CASSPAGPPNTGELFF. The CDR3 DNA is TGCGCCAGCAGCCCCGCAGGGCCTCCGAACACCGGGGAGCTGTTTTTT.

This chain uses TRBV19 with TRBJ2-5; D might be TRBD2 (6 bases). This CDR3 comprises 14 residues. The V end was cut by 5 bases, the J end by 7 bases, with 17 bases between. From germline, CDR1 is LNHDA and CDR2 SQIVND (reference sequence). CDR3 sequence: CASSSGAVSGTQYF. In DNA form, the CDR3 reads TGTGCCAGTAGTTCGGGAGCCGTGAGTGGGACCCAGTACTTC.

The gene calls are TRBV7-8 and TRBJ2-7; 12 bases map to TRBD2. Germline values: CDR1 SGHVS, CDR2 FQNEAQ. Losses at the gene ends were 2 bases for V and 4 bases for J; bases not matched to a gene: 9. CDR3 length: 17 amino acids. CDR3 in DNA: TGTGCCAGCAGCTTAAAGTGGCTAGCGGGGGGGTGGTACGAGCAGTACTTC. This encodes CASSLKWLAGGWYEQYF.

The rearrangement joins TRBV7-9 to TRBJ1-1; 8 bases map to TRBD1. Germline CDR1 SEHNR, CDR2 FQNEAQ (reference sequence). This CDR3 has 14 amino acids. With V trimmed by 5 bases and J by 4 bases, 6 bases remained unmatched. The CDR3, as DNA: TGTGCCAGCAGCCGTACAGGGGGGGCCACTGAAGCTTTCTTT. This codes for CASSRTGGATEAFF.

V usage is TRBV29-1 and J usage is TRBJ2-3; D gene ambiguous. Germline values: CDR1 SQVTM, CDR2 ANQGSEA. The CDR3 extends over 13 amino acids. Trimming took off 5 bases at V and 6 bases at J, with 15 bases between the two ends. DNA for the CDR3: TGCAGCGTTCGACACATAGTTATGGATACGCAGTATTTT. Translated, it gives CSVRHIVMDTQYF.

This sequence joins TRBV4-3 and TRBJ1-6; D ambiguous. This CDR3 contains 16 residues. The germline V gene encodes CDR1 LGHNA and CDR2 YSLEER. V lost 0 bases and J lost 9, with 15 bases in between. CDR3 coding DNA: TGCGCCAGCAGCCAAGATCTTAACTCCCGGGGTTCACCCCTCCACTTT. It specifies CASSQDLNSRGSPLHF.

The CDR3 region has the DNA TGTGCCAGTAGCATCCAGGGGGTCTGGGATTCACCCCTCCACTTT. Its translation: CASSIQGVWDSPLHF. The chain joins TRBV19 to TRBJ1-6; 7 bases line up with TRBD1. Germline V gene sequence: CDR1 LNHDA, CDR2 SQIVND (reference sequence). CDR3 length: 15 amino acids. J was trimmed by 8 bases and V by 6 bases; bases with no gene match: 10.

V and J are TRBV27 and TRBJ1-4, with 8 bases identical to TRBD1. Germline V gene lookup returns CDR1 MNHEY and CDR2 SMNVEV (reference sequence). V shed 6 bases and J 2 bases; nucleotides not matched to a gene: 8. The CDR3 extends over 16 amino acids. CDR3 nucleotide sequence: TGTGCCAGCAGCTCCCATCGGACAGGGACTAATGAAAAACTGTTTTTT. It specifies CASSSHRTGTNEKLFF.

V and J are TRBV29-1 and TRBJ2-3, with D possibly TRBD2 on 5 matching bases. Between the trimmed V and J ends, which lost 4 bases and 1 base, there was a span of 12 bases. Germline assignment: CDR1 SQVTM and CDR2 ANQGSEA. The CDR3 is 14 amino acids. The CDR3 nucleotides are TGCAGCGTTGGTGGCGGGTCCGGCACAGATACGCAGTATTTT. This sequence encodes CSVGGGSGTDTQYF.

This rearrangement joins TRBV2 to TRBJ1-1, with D possibly being TRBD1 (6 bases). V was cut by 8 bases and J by 5 bases, with 15 bases left in between. The CDR3 loop spans 13 amino acids. Germline V CDR1 and CDR2: SNHLY, FYNNEI. The CDR3 region is CASVRGGRTEAFF. CDR3 sequence (DNA): TGTGCCAGCGTTAGAGGGGGTCGGACTGAAGCTTTCTTT.

The gene calls are TRBV3-1 (or the pseudogene TRBV3-2) and TRBJ2-7; 7 bases align to TRBD1. Unmatched junction bases numbered 6, after V lost 4 bases and J lost 9 bases. There are 12 residues in the CDR3. CDR1 is LGHDT and CDR2 is YNNKEL in the germline V gene (reference sequence). The CDR3 DNA reads TGTGCCAGCAGCCGACAGGGACCCCGGCAGTACTTC. This codes for CASSRQGPRQYF.

The chain combines TRBV7-9 with TRBJ2-1, with 13 bases matching TRBD2. J lost 8 bases, V lost 5 bases, and 6 bases had no gene match. Germline V gene lookup returns CDR1 SEHNR and CDR2 FQNEAQ (reference sequence). The CDR3 is 15 residues long. For the CDR3, the DNA is TGTGCCAGCAGCCACCGACTAGCGGGGGGATATGAGCAGTTCTTC. Its translation: CASSHRLAGGYEQFF.

The chain combines TRBV10-2 with TRBJ1-3; 7 nucleotides line up with TRBD1. This CDR3 spans 15 amino acids. J lost 1 base, V lost 2 bases, and 2 bases had no gene match. The germline V gene has CDR1 WSHSY and CDR2 SAAADI. The CDR3 is CASSEDRASGNTIYF. The CDR3 DNA sequence: TGCGCCAGCAGTGAGGACAGGGCATCTGGAAACACCATATATTTT.

The V gene is TRBV11-2, the J gene TRBJ2-5, with D possibly matching TRBD1 (5 bases). V lost 0 bases and J 5 bases, leaving 10 bases between the germline ends. The germline CDR1 and CDR2 sequences are SGHAT and FQNNGV. The CDR3 has 14 amino acids. In DNA form, the CDR3 reads TGTGCCAGCAGCTTAGACAGGGTAGGGGAGACCCAGTACTTC. Protein sequence: CASSLDRVGETQYF. The full variable domain, with the rest looked up from reference TRBV11-2 and TRBJ2-5, is EAGVAQSPRYKIIEKRQSVAFWCNPISGHATLYWYQQILGQGPKLLIQFQNNGVVDDSQLPKDRFSAERLKGVDSTLKIQPAKLEDSAVYLCASSLDRVGETQYFGPGTRLLVL.

The gene calls are TRBV7-2 and TRBJ2-7; tentatively, D is TRBD2 (7 bases). Germline CDR1 and CDR2: SGHTA and FQGNSA. V lost 7 bases to trimming and J lost 5 bases, with 18 bases between them. The CDR3 length is 14 residues. The CDR3 region is CASTPRGGPNEQYF. CDR3 coding DNA: TGTGCCAGCACCCCGAGGGGGGGGCCTAACGAGCAGTACTTC. Complete variable domain (other parts from reference TRBV7-2 and TRBJ2-7): GAGVSQSPSNKVTEKGKDVELRCDPISGHTALYWYRQSLGQGLEFLIYFQGNSAPDKSGLPSDRFSAERTGGSVSTLTIQRTQQEDSAVYLCASTPRGGPNEQYFGPGTRLTVT.

The chain joins TRBV5-5 to TRBJ1-5, with 8 nucleotides matching TRBD1. Losses at the gene ends were 1 base for V and 2 bases for J; bases not matched to a gene: 11. This CDR3 is 18 amino acids long. Germline V gene lookup returns CDR1 SGHKS and CDR2 YYEKEE (reference sequence). CDR3: CASSLKGQGAFGNQPQHF. The DNA of the CDR3 is TGTGCCAGCAGCTTGAAAGGGCAGGGGGCTTTCGGCAATCAGCCCCAGCATTTT. Complete variable domain (other parts from reference TRBV5-5 and TRBJ1-5): DAGVTQSPTHLIKTRGQQVTLRCSPISGHKSVSWYQQVLGQGPQFIFQYYEKEERGRGNFPDRFSARQFPNYSSELNVNALLLGDSALYLCASSLKGQGAFGNQPQHFGDGTRLSIL.